The 27 T cell receptor beta chains below were found in one sample sequenced in a study of Graves' ophthalmopathy and Graves' hyperthyroidism. Amplification of TCR beta CDR3 regions used RNA transcripts. Amplification began with first-round RT-PCR using HTBI primers, then second-round multiplex PCR was performed. Using its own MiXCR run on the multiplex PCR reads, TCRdb lists one record per CDR3 protein. The data show about 740,000 distinct CDR3 sequences, 35% to 50% seen once. Sequenced material: peripheral blood. These receptors all come from an adult man with Graves' ophthalmopathy.

This clonotype was counted between two and nine times. This chain connects TRBV19 to TRBJ2-7; the D is unclear. V lost 7 bases, J lost 3 bases, and 13 bases lay in between. The CDR3 extends over 13 amino acids. The germline V gene has CDR1 LNHDA and CDR2 SQIVND (reference sequence). CDR3 residues: CASNAGSDYEQYF. CDR3 sequence (DNA): TGTGCCAGTAATGCTGGATCGGACTACGAGCAGTACTTC.

Worth noting for this clonotype: The junction does not match germline at one end; this may be a read error. V gene TRBV7-9 combines with J gene TRBJ2-5; D gene unclear. Germline V gene lookup returns CDR1 SEHNR and CDR2 FQNEAQ (reference sequence). The CDR3 consists of 11 residues. CDR3: CASSPEETLYF. Written as DNA, the CDR3 is TGTGCCAGCAGCCCAGAGGAGACCCTGTACTTC.

The sample holds a few counts of this clonotype. The chain employs TRBV10-3 and TRBJ1-5; perhaps TRBD1 as D (5 bases). The V end was cut by 10 bases, the J end by 0 bases, with 22 bases between. This CDR3 contains 17 residues. Germline-derived CDR1 and CDR2 are ENHRY and SYGVKD. The CDR3 DNA reads as TGTGCCAGGGGGGGGTTGGGATGGGTATATAGCAATCAGCCCCAGCATTTT. Amino acid sequence: CARGGLGWVYSNQPQHF.

On this clonotype itself: A junction boundary mismatches the germline segment, possibly from a read error. This chain uses TRBV10-3 with TRBJ2-5; the D is unclear. This CDR3 has 13 residues. Per the germline V gene, CDR1 is ENHRY and CDR2 is SYGVKD. The CDR3 DNA reads as TGTGCCACCAGTTCGTCTGGATCAGAGACCCAGTACTTC. Encoded protein: CATSSSGSETQYF.

This clonotype has a count of ten or more. The chain links TRBV7-9 to TRBJ1-2; D is unresolved. V lost 2 bases to trimming and J lost 3 bases, with 10 bases between them. Germline values: CDR1 SEHNR, CDR2 FQNEAQ (reference sequence). This CDR3 has 14 amino acids. CDR3 nucleotide sequence: TGTGCCAGCAGCTTATCACCGGTTGACTATGGCTACACCTTC. The encoded protein is CASSLSPVDYGYTF.

This clonotype occurred many times. The rearrangement links TRBV19 to TRBJ1-4; 7 bases match TRBD1. This CDR3 is 15 amino acids long. Trimming removed 6 bases from V and 3 bases from J; junction bases left unmatched: 7. Germline CDR1 reads LNHDA; CDR2 reads SQIVND (reference sequence). The DNA for the CDR3 is TGTGCCAGTAGGTTGCGGACAGGTTCTAATGAAAAACTGTTTTTT. Amino acid sequence: CASRLRTGSNEKLFF.

This clonotype was counted at least ten times. This chain connects TRBV9 to TRBJ1-2, with D unresolved. This CDR3 comprises 13 residues. Germline V gene sequence: CDR1 SGDLS, CDR2 YYNGEE. The V gene lost 1 base and the J gene lost 6 bases, with 10 bases spanning the gap. The CDR3: CASSVIDGNGYTF. DNA of the CDR3: TGTGCCAGCAGCGTAATAGACGGGAATGGCTACACCTTC.

The chain employs TRBV29-1 and TRBJ2-7, with D possibly matching TRBD2 (6 bases). The CDR3 covers 12 residues. Deletions cut 8 bases from V and 0 bases from J, with 11 bases between. In germline, CDR1 is SQVTM, CDR2 ANQGSEA. CDR3 in DNA: TGCAGCAGACGGGGGATCTCCTACGAGCAGTACTTC. Its protein is CSRRGISYEQYF.

At least ten counts were recorded for this clonotype. The CDR3 region is CASSLIMGTGELFF. CDR3 sequence (DNA): TGTGCCAGCAGCCTAATAATGGGAACCGGGGAGCTGTTTTTT. The chain employs TRBV7-6 and TRBJ2-2, with D uncertain. The CDR3 has 14 residues. Germline CDR1 and CDR2: SGHVS and FNYEAQ. The germline V and J ends were trimmed by 5 bases and 5 bases, with 12 bases remaining between them.

This clonotype has a count of ten or more. The CDR3 region is CASSYSGEKLFF. CDR3 bases: TGTGCCAGCAGTTACTCGGGTGAAAAACTGTTTTTT. The rearrangement joins TRBV6-5 to TRBJ1-4; D is unresolved. The CDR3 loop spans 12 amino acids. The V and J ends lost 0 bases and 7 bases respectively, with 3 bases between them. The germline V gene encodes CDR1 MNHEY and CDR2 SVGAGI.

V usage is TRBV7-9 and J usage is TRBJ2-7, with 7 bases identical to TRBD1. There are 15 residues in the CDR3. Germline assignment: CDR1 SEHNR and CDR2 FQNEAQ (reference sequence). The junction had 4 bases not matched to a gene; V was cut back by 2 bases and J by 0 bases. The CDR3 sequence: CASSLSRGNSYEQYF. The CDR3 nucleotides read TGTGCCAGCAGCTTATCCAGGGGGAACTCCTACGAGCAGTACTTC.

Notes on this clonotype: This could be a read error, since a much larger clone is one nucleotide away. This chain links TRBV14 with TRBJ2-5; TRBD1 might be the D (5 bases). The CDR3 covers 16 residues. Germline values: CDR1 SGHDN, CDR2 FVKESK. In nucleotides, the CDR3 is TGTGCCAGCAGCCAAGCCCTCACGACAGCGCAAGAGGCCCAGTACTTC. Protein sequence: CASSQALTTAQEAQYF.

This clonotype appeared many times. The V gene is TRBV15, the J gene TRBJ1-5; 9 bases fit TRBD1. The germline gives CDR1 LNHNV, CDR2 YYDKDF (reference sequence). CDR3 size: 14 residues. Trimming took 7 bases from V and 9 from J; bases not matched to a gene: 10. The CDR3 loop reads CATTHRGQGLPQHF. Written as DNA, the CDR3 is TGTGCCACCACCCACCGGGGACAGGGTCTGCCCCAGCATTTT.

The rearrangement links TRBV7-3 to TRBJ1-1, with D tentatively TRBD1 (5 bases). The ends were cut back, 5 bases at V and 1 base at J, with 14 bases in the middle. Germline V gene lookup returns CDR1 SGHTA and CDR2 FQGTGA. The CDR3 spans 15 residues. Here the CDR3 reads CASSPRGNRNTEAFF. CDR3 DNA: TGTGCCAGCAGCCCTAGGGGAAATAGGAACACTGAAGCTTTCTTT. Complete variable domain (other parts from reference TRBV7-3 and TRBJ1-1): GAGVSQTPSNKVTEKGKYVELRCDPISGHTALYWYRQSLGQGPEFLIYFQGTGAADDSGLPNDRFFAVRPEGSVSTLKIQRTERGDSAVYLCASSPRGNRNTEAFFGQGTRLTVV.

In this sample, this clonotype turned up a few times. In nucleotides, the CDR3 is TGTGCCAGCAGCCAACTCCGGGACGGGAGCTACGAGCAGTACTTC. It yields the protein CASSQLRDGSYEQYF. This sequence joins TRBV5-4 and TRBJ2-7, with TRBD2 as a possible D gene (6 bases). Between the trimmed V and J ends, which lost 4 bases and 3 bases, there was a span of 17 bases. This CDR3 has 15 residues. Germline CDR1 and CDR2: SGHNT and YYREEE (reference sequence).

This clonotype was seen a few times. The chain combines TRBV27 with TRBJ2-5; 12 bases agree with TRBD1. The V segment lost 6 bases and the J segment 5 bases; nucleotides outside the gene matches: 10. CDR1 and CDR2 (germline): MNHEY, SMNVEV (reference sequence). This CDR3 spans 16 amino acids. CDR3 region: CASRTRGQGAWETQYF. The CDR3 DNA reads TGTGCCAGCAGAACGCGGGGACAGGGGGCTTGGGAGACCCAGTACTTC.

This clonotype came up a few times. This chain joins TRBV25-1 and TRBJ1-2; D unclear. The CDR3 is 17 amino acids. Germline V lookup: CDR1 MGHDK, CDR2 SYGVNS. V was pared by 6 bases and J by 2 bases, with 22 bases between. CDR3 nucleotide sequence: TGTGCCAGCAGCCAAGTGGGAGCAGGAACTATAAACTATGGCTACACCTTC. Translating it yields CASSQVGAGTINYGYTF.

This clonotype was observed at least ten times. V and J are TRBV7-8 and TRBJ1-4; 7 positions agree with TRBD1. Germline CDR1 is SGHVS and CDR2 is FQNEAQ. This CDR3 is built from 15 residues. V gave up 2 bases and J gave up 1 base; unmatched junction bases: 1. CDR3 in amino acids: CASSLNRGTNEKLFF. CDR3 DNA: TGTGCCAGCAGCTTAAACAGGGGAACTAATGAAAAACTGTTTTTT.

The chain uses TRBV2 and TRBJ1-2, with 7 bases aligning to TRBD1. Unmatched junction bases numbered 7, after V lost 4 bases and J lost 2 bases. Germline CDR1 SNHLY, CDR2 FYNNEI. The CDR3 covers 15 residues. This CDR3 reads CASSAPETGNYGYTF. The CDR3, as DNA: TGTGCCAGCAGTGCTCCCGAGACAGGGAACTATGGCTACACCTTC.

This clonotype has a handful of counts. The chain employs TRBV19 and TRBJ1-2; 8 nucleotides match TRBD1. Germline trimming cut 5 bases from V and 4 bases from J; bases unmatched to any gene: 9. Germline CDR1 is LNHDA and CDR2 is SQIVND (reference sequence). This CDR3 is built from 15 residues. The CDR3 bases are TGTGCCAGTAGTGCGCCGGGACAGGTTCCCTATGGCTACACCTTC. Translated, it gives CASSAPGQVPYGYTF.

The V and J genes are TRBV7-9 and TRBJ1-4; unclear D gene. Germline V gene data show CDR1 as SEHNR and CDR2 as FQNEAQ (reference sequence). The V end was cut by 6 bases, the J end by 3 bases, with 14 bases between. This CDR3 has 15 amino acids. In DNA, the CDR3 is TGTGCCAGCAGTCTCGACATGAAACCTAATGAAAAACTGTTTTTT. This sequence encodes CASSLDMKPNEKLFF.

This clonotype was seen many times. The genes are TRBV15 and TRBJ1-4; TRBD1 matches at 10 bases. This CDR3 region has 16 residues. V dropped 3 bases and J dropped 8; count of bases not matched to a gene: 9. CDR1 is LNHNV, CDR2 YYDKDF, per germline (reference sequence). CDR3 protein: CATSRDRQGAEEKLFF. The CDR3 DNA reads as TGTGCCACCAGCAGGGACAGACAGGGGGCCGAAGAAAAACTGTTTTTT.

This clonotype was observed many times. This chain uses TRBV29-1 with TRBJ1-2; no clear D gene. V was cut by 7 bases and J by 4 bases, with 16 bases left in between. The length of the CDR3 is 13 residues. Germline V gene data show CDR1 as SQVTM and CDR2 as ANQGSEA. The CDR3 sequence: CSASGSRGYGYTF. CDR3 nucleotides: TGCAGCGCCTCGGGCAGCCGGGGCTATGGCTACACCTTC.

This clonotype was seen repeatedly, ten times or more. The chain links TRBV7-9 to TRBJ1-2, with D unclear. Germline V gene lookup returns CDR1 SEHNR and CDR2 FQNEAQ (reference sequence). V lost 2 bases to trimming and J lost 6 bases, with 10 bases between them. CDR3 size: 13 residues. In nucleotides, the CDR3 is TGTGCCAGCAGCTTATTGCCCGGGGATGGCTACACCTTC. It encodes CASSLLPGDGYTF.

Concerning this clonotype: The conserved final phenylalanine or tryptophan is absent from the CDR3, which likely points to a read error. The chain is built from TRBV5-8 and TRBJ1-5, with D perhaps TRBD1 (6 bases). V was pared by 2 bases and J by 2 bases, with 11 bases between. Germline CDR1 is SGHTS and CDR2 is YDEGEE. This CDR3 comprises 15 residues. The CDR3 DNA reads TGTGCCAGCAGCTTTTCGGGGGCGCGCAATCAGCCCCAGCATCTT. This encodes CASSFSGARNQPQHL.

A few counts support this clonotype. The genes are TRBV25-1 and TRBJ2-2; D remains ambiguous. Germline values: CDR1 MGHDK, CDR2 SYGVNS. The CDR3 is 13 amino acids. The V end lost 7 bases, the J end lost 2 bases, and 8 bases lay between the germline ends. CDR3 region: CASTSQNTGELFF. In nucleotides, the CDR3 is TGTGCCAGCACCTCTCAAAACACCGGGGAGCTGTTTTTT.

The sample holds many counts of this clonotype. The chain employs TRBV7-8 and TRBJ2-7; TRBD1 agrees at 10 bases. The CDR3 is 15 residues long. V lost 4 bases and J lost 2; bases outside the gene matches: 5. Germline CDR1 is SGHVS and CDR2 is FQNEAQ. CDR3 nucleotides: TGTGCCAGCAGCTCCCGGGACAGGGGCCCCTACGAGCAGTACTTC. Protein sequence: CASSSRDRGPYEQYF.